These 26 T cell receptor beta chains were sequenced from one sample in a study of blood T cell repertoires in COVID-19. Measured with immunoSEQ multiplex PCR; TCRdb has only the in-frame clones, and not every one. The sample has 200,000 to 250,000 clones; less than 85% are singletons. Sequencing used peripheral blood. Receptors originate from a woman aged 80 or over with acute or convalescent COVID-19.

CDR3 nucleotides: TGTGCCACCAGCAGAGGGGCAGGGCTAGATACGCAGTATTTT. This sequence encodes CATSRGAGLDTQYF. This chain connects TRBV15 to TRBJ2-3, with D maybe TRBD1 (5 bases). With 1 base removed from V and 5 bases from J, the gap between germline ends came to 10 bases. The CDR3 has 14 residues. CDR1 LNHNV and CDR2 YYDKDF come from the germline V gene (reference sequence).

The CDR3 reads CASSLPPQASYGYTF. The CDR3 DNA follows: TGTGCCAGCAGCTTACCCCCGCAAGCCTCCTATGGCTACACCTTC. The V call is TRBV7-2, the J call TRBJ1-2; D gene unclear. This CDR3 is 15 amino acids long. V was shortened by 2 bases and J by 4 bases, with 14 bases between the two germline ends. Looked up from germline, CDR1 is SGHTA and CDR2 is FQGNSA.

This clone was detected a few times. This chain connects TRBV18 to TRBJ2-2; no reliable D call. V lost 4 bases, J lost 3 bases, and 6 bases lay in between. The germline gives CDR1 KGHSH, CDR2 LQKENI. There are 13 residues in the CDR3. The CDR3 region is CASSLSDTGELFF. CDR3 DNA sequence: TGTGCCAGCTCACTTAGTGACACCGGGGAGCTGTTTTTT.

The J gene is TRBJ1-1, the V gene TRBV5-5; 10 bases line up with TRBD1. Trimming removed 4 bases from V and 8 bases from J; junction bases left unmatched: 11. The germline gives CDR1 SGHKS, CDR2 YYEKEE (reference sequence). This CDR3 has 15 residues. CDR3 protein: CASSPTTGGYGEAFF. The CDR3 DNA reads TGTGCCAGCAGCCCGACGACAGGGGGCTATGGAGAAGCTTTCTTT. The full variable domain, with the rest looked up from reference TRBV5-5 and TRBJ1-1, is DAGVTQSPTHLIKTRGQQVTLRCSPISGHKSVSWYQQVLGQGPQFIFQYYEKEERGRGNFPDRFSARQFPNYSSELNVNALLLGDSALYLCASSPTTGGYGEAFFGQGTRLTVV.

This clone appeared once. This chain links TRBV19 with TRBJ1-1; D gene unclear. This CDR3 has 15 amino acids. V was trimmed by 3 bases and J by 6 bases, leaving 17 bases between them. Germline loops: CDR1 LNHDA, CDR2 SQIVND (reference sequence). The CDR3 reads CASSILSSGTAEAFF. DNA for the CDR3: TGTGCCAGTAGTATCCTTTCATCCGGTACCGCTGAAGCTTTCTTT.

J is TRBJ1-5 and V is TRBV19; D gene unclear. Trimming stripped 1 base from V and 6 bases from J, with 10 bases between. The CDR3 has 14 amino acids. The germline CDR1 and CDR2 sequences are LNHDA and SQIVND (reference sequence). The CDR3 region is CASSIASRSQPQHF. The CDR3 DNA is TGTGCCAGTAGTATAGCGAGCCGGAGTCAGCCCCAGCATTTT. Full variable domain (rest looked up from reference TRBV19 and TRBJ1-5): DGGITQSPKYLFRKEGQNVTLSCEQNLNHDAMYWYRQDPGQGLRLIYYSQIVNDFQKGDIAEGYSVSREKKESFPLTVTSAQKNPTAFYLCASSIASRSQPQHFGDGTRLSIL.

The V and J genes are TRBV6-6 and TRBJ2-7, with a weak D call TRBD2 (6 bases). Per germline, CDR1 MNHNY and CDR2 SVGAGI (reference sequence). The length of the CDR3 is 16 residues. The V end lost 10 bases, the J end lost 3 bases, and 25 bases lay between the germline ends. The CDR3 DNA sequence: TGTGCCACCCGGGCAAGCGACGGGGGACGGGACTACGAGCAGTACTTC. Protein sequence: CATRASDGGRDYEQYF.

This chain uses TRBV3-1 (or the pseudogene TRBV3-2) with TRBJ2-2; TRBD2 agrees at 9 bases. The V segment lost 3 bases and the J segment 2 bases; nucleotides outside the gene matches: 7. In germline, CDR1 is LGHDT, CDR2 YNNKEL (reference sequence). This CDR3 is built from 17 residues. CDR3 nucleotide sequence: TGTGCCAGCAGCCAGAGGCTAGCGGGGCCTAACACCGGGGAGCTGTTTTTT. Its protein product is CASSQRLAGPNTGELFF.

V usage is TRBV5-4 and J usage is TRBJ1-1; tentatively, D is TRBD1 (5 bases). The germline CDR1 and CDR2 sequences are SGHNT and YYREEE (reference sequence). V lost 0 bases, J lost 10 bases, and 13 bases lay in between. The CDR3 loop spans 13 amino acids. CDR3 region: CASSLEGLGGAFF. Here the CDR3 DNA reads TGTGCCAGCAGCTTGGAAGGGCTCGGGGGAGCTTTCTTT.

This rearrangement joins TRBV10-3 to TRBJ2-7, with TRBD1 matching 10 bases. CDR1 and CDR2 (germline): ENHRY, SYGVKD. The CDR3 extends over 15 amino acids. V lost 4 bases to trimming and J lost 2 bases; unmatched junction nucleotides: 5. In DNA, the CDR3 is TGTGCCATCAGTGCAGGACAGGGGGTAGCCTACGAGCAGTACTTC. It translates to CAISAGQGVAYEQYF.

The V gene is TRBV7-2, the J gene TRBJ2-3; 11 bases fit TRBD1. Trimming removed 4 bases from V and 6 bases from J; junction bases left unmatched: 9. This CDR3 spans 16 amino acids. Looked up from germline, CDR1 is SGHTA and CDR2 is FQGNSA. CDR3 sequence (DNA): TGTGCCAGCAGCTCGGGACAGGGGGGAGCTGTTGATACGCAGTATTTT. Protein product: CASSSGQGGAVDTQYF.

The V and J genes are TRBV2 and TRBJ2-6, with D possibly being TRBD1 (6 bases). The CDR3 sequence is 15 residues long. The germline V and J ends were trimmed by 6 bases and 1 base, with 10 bases remaining between them. Germline CDR1 is SNHLY and CDR2 is FYNNEI. CDR3 sequence (DNA): TGTGCCAGCAGAGAGACAGGTTCTGGGGCCAACGTCCTGACTTTC. Translated, it gives CASRETGSGANVLTF.

This clone was recorded a few times. The rearrangement links TRBV7-9 to TRBJ1-2; TRBD1 aligns across 7 bases. This CDR3 comprises 14 residues. CDR1 SEHNR and CDR2 FQNEAQ come from the germline V gene (reference sequence). V shed 4 bases and J 4 bases; nucleotides not matched to a gene: 6. The CDR3 sequence is CASSSRTGSYGYTF. CDR3 bases: TGTGCCAGCAGCTCTCGGACAGGCTCCTATGGCTACACCTTC.

The CDR3 DNA reads TGTGCCAGCAGGCTCGGTACAGGGGGGTACACCGGGGAGCTGTTTTTT. Translating gives CASRLGTGGYTGELFF. The chain combines TRBV7-2 with TRBJ2-2; 8 bases match TRBD1. CDR1 is SGHTA and CDR2 is FQGNSA in the germline V gene. This CDR3 has 16 amino acids. V was pared by 6 bases and J by 3 bases, with 9 bases of the junction left unmatched.

V gene TRBV14 combines with J gene TRBJ2-1; D is undetermined. The germline gives CDR1 SGHDN, CDR2 FVKESK. The V end lost 0 bases, the J end lost 8 bases, and 11 bases lay between the germline ends. The CDR3 sequence is 14 residues long. Here the CDR3 DNA reads TGTGCCAGCAGCCAAGACGTAAGAGCCTATGAGCAGTTCTTC. Its translation is CASSQDVRAYEQFF.

CDR3 DNA sequence: TGTGCCAGCAGCCCCTTACAGGGAGATACGCAGTATTTT. Translating gives CASSPLQGDTQYF. J is TRBJ2-3 and V is TRBV7-2, with D tentatively TRBD1 (6 bases). V gave up 5 bases and J gave up 5 bases, with 11 bases separating them. The CDR3 is 13 residues long. Germline CDR1 is SGHTA and CDR2 is FQGNSA.

The rearrangement uses TRBV7-6 and TRBJ2-1; 8 nucleotides agree with TRBD2. The trim removed 5 bases at V and 5 bases at J, leaving 5 bases unmatched. This CDR3 contains 14 residues. CDR1 SGHVS and CDR2 FNYEAQ come from the germline V gene. CDR3 in amino acids: CASSPGLVNNEQFF. Here the CDR3 DNA reads TGTGCCAGCAGCCCGGGACTAGTGAACAATGAGCAGTTCTTC.

The rearrangement links TRBV5-5 to TRBJ2-7; D is unclear. The V end was cut by 0 bases, the J end by 0 bases, with 4 bases between. Germline loops: CDR1 SGHKS, CDR2 YYEKEE (reference sequence). The CDR3 sequence is 13 residues long. In DNA, the CDR3 is TGTGCCAGCAGCTTGGCCTACTCCTACGAGCAGTACTTC. Translation gives CASSLAYSYEQYF.

The rearrangement links TRBV29-1 to TRBJ1-3; D may be TRBD1 (6 bases). V lost 6 bases and J lost 2, with 14 bases in between. The CDR3 is 14 residues long. Per the germline V gene, CDR1 is SQVTM and CDR2 is ANQGSEA. CDR3 amino acids: CSVTRSGAGNTIYF. The CDR3 DNA reads TGCAGCGTCACAAGGTCAGGGGCTGGAAACACCATATATTTT.

The gene calls are TRBV19 and TRBJ1-2; 8 bases fit TRBD1. Germline CDR1 and CDR2: LNHDA and SQIVND (reference sequence). The CDR3 loop spans 13 amino acids. With V trimmed by 7 bases and J by 8 bases, 9 bases remained unmatched. The CDR3 loop is CASTGQGARGYTF. For the CDR3, the DNA is TGTGCCAGTACGGGTCAGGGGGCGCGCGGCTACACCTTC.

This clone was found once. The chain couples TRBV5-4 to TRBJ1-2; 9 nucleotides align to TRBD1. The germline gives CDR1 SGHNT, CDR2 YYREEE (reference sequence). The CDR3 sequence is 15 residues long. Losses at the gene ends were 0 bases for V and 5 bases for J; bases not matched to a gene: 5. Written as DNA, the CDR3 is TGTGCCAGCAGCTTGGGGCCAGGGACAGGGTATGGCTACACCTTC. It is translated as CASSLGPGTGYGYTF.

The V gene is TRBV6-5, the J gene TRBJ1-5; a possible D gene is TRBD1 (6 bases). V was pared by 5 bases and J by 1 base, with 12 bases between. The germline CDR1 and CDR2 sequences are MNHEY and SVGAGI. The CDR3 covers 15 residues. The CDR3 spells CASSRGGTSNQPQHF. The CDR3 region has the DNA TGTGCCAGCAGTAGGGGGGGAACAAGCAATCAGCCCCAGCATTTT.

This clone occurred a few times. The chain employs TRBV28 and TRBJ1-4; 10 positions match TRBD1. The junction had 11 bases not matched to a gene; V was cut back by 5 bases and J by 8 bases. The length of the CDR3 is 16 residues. Germline CDR1 and CDR2: MDHEN and SYDVKM. DNA of the CDR3: TGTGCCAGCAGTCCTTCCGGGACAGGGGATGCGGAAAAACTGTTTTTT. This codes for CASSPSGTGDAEKLFF.

The rearrangement links TRBV14 to TRBJ2-7; unclear D gene. Germline assignment: CDR1 SGHDN and CDR2 FVKESK. The CDR3 length is 15 residues. With 1 base removed from V and 4 bases from J, the gap between germline ends came to 14 bases. The DNA for the CDR3 is TGTGCCAGCAGCCAAGGCGGATACGCGAGATACGAGCAGTACTTC. This encodes CASSQGGYARYEQYF.

The V and J genes are TRBV6-1 and TRBJ1-5, with D tentatively TRBD1 (6 bases). CDR1 is MNHNS, CDR2 SASEGT, per germline. The V end was cut by 4 bases, the J end by 7 bases, with 23 bases between. This CDR3 spans 17 amino acids. The chain's CDR3 is CASSVPGVSDLRQPQHF. The DNA for the CDR3 is TGTGCCAGCAGTGTCCCAGGGGTTAGTGATTTGCGGCAGCCCCAGCATTTT.

The chain recombines TRBV11-1 with TRBJ1-6, with 8 bases identical to TRBD1. This CDR3 has 15 amino acids. Trimming cost V 1 base and J 5 bases; bases outside gene matches: 1. Germline V lookup: CDR1 SGHAT, CDR2 FQDESV (reference sequence). CDR3 sequence: CASSLGQGNNSPLHF. CDR3 bases: TGTGCCAGCAGCTTAGGACAGGGGAATAATTCACCCCTCCACTTT.